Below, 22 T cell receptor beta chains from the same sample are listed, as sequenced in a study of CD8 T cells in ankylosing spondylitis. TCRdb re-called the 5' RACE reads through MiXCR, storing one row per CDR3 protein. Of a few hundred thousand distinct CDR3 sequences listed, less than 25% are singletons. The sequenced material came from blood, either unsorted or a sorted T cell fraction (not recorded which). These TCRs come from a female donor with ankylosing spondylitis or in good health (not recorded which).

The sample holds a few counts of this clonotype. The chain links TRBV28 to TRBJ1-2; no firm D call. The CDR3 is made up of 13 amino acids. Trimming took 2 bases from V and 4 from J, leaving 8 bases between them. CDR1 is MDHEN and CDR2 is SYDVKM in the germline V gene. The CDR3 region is CASSLATTYGYTF. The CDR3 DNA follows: TGTGCCAGCAGTTTAGCGACAACCTATGGCTACACCTTC.

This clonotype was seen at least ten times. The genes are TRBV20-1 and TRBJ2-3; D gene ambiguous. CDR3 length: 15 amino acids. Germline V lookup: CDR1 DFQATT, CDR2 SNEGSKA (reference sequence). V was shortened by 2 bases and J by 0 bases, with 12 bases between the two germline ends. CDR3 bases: TGCAGTGCTAGATTTAGCTCGATCAGCACAGATACGCAGTATTTT. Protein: CSARFSSISTDTQYF.

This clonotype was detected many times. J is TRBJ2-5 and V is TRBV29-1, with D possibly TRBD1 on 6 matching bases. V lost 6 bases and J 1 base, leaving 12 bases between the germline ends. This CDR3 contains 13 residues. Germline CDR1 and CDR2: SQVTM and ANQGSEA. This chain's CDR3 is CSVTGQTQETQYF. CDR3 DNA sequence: TGCAGCGTAACTGGACAGACCCAAGAGACCCAGTACTTC.

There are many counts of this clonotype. For the CDR3, the DNA is TGTGCCAGCAGCTATGGGAGGTCACCCCTCCACTTT. It codes for CASSYGRSPLHF. The V call is TRBV7-2, the J call TRBJ1-6; D gene uncertain. V lost 4 bases, J lost 10 bases, and 8 bases lay in between. The germline V gene encodes CDR1 SGHTA and CDR2 FQGNSA. The CDR3 loop spans 12 amino acids.

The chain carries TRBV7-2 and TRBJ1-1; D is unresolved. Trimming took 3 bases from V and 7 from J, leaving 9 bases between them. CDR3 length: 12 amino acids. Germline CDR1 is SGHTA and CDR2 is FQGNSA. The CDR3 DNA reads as TGTGCCAGCAGCTTCCATAGTATTGAAGCTTTCTTT. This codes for CASSFHSIEAFF. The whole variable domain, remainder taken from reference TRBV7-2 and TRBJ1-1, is GAGVSQSPSNKVTEKGKDVELRCDPISGHTALYWYRQSLGQGLEFLIYFQGNSAPDKSGLPSDRFSAERTGGSVSTLTIQRTQQEDSAVYLCASSFHSIEAFFGQGTRLTVV.

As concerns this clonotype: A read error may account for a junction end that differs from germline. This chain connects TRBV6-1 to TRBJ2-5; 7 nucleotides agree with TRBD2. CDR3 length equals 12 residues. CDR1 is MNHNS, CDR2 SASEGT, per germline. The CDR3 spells CAGSAGRETQYF. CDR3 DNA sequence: TGTGCCGGCAGCGCCGGGAGGGAGACCCAGTACTTC.

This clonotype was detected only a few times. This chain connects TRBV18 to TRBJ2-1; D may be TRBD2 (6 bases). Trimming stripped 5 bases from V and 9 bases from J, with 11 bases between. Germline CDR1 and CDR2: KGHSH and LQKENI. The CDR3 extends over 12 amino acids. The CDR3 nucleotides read TGTGCCAGCTCATGGGGGGAAGGTGAGCAGTTCTTC. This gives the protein CASSWGEGEQFF.

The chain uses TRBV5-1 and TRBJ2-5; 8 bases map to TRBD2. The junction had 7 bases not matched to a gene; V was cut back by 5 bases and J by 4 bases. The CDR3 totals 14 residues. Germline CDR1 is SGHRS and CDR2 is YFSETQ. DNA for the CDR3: TGCGCCAGCAGAGTGAGCGGGAGTACAGAGACCCAGTACTTC. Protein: CASRVSGSTETQYF.

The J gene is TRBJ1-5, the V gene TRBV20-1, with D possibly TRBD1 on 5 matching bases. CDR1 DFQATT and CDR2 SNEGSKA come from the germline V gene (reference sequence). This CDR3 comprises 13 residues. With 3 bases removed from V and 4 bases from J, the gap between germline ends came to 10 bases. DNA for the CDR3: TGCAGTGCTAGCGCGGGGCCGAATCAGCCCCAGCATTTT. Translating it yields CSASAGPNQPQHF.

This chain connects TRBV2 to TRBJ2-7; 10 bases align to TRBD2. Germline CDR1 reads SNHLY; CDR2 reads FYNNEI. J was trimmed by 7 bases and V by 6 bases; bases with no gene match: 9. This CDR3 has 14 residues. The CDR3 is CASREREGRGEQYF. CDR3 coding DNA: TGTGCCAGCAGGGAGCGGGAGGGCCGTGGGGAGCAGTACTTC.

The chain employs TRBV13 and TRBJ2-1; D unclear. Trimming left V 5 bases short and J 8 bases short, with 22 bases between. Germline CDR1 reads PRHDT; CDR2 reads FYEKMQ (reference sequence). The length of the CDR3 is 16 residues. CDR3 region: CASSPDLAVRGYEQFF. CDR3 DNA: TGTGCCAGCAGCCCAGACTTAGCAGTTCGAGGCTATGAGCAGTTCTTC.

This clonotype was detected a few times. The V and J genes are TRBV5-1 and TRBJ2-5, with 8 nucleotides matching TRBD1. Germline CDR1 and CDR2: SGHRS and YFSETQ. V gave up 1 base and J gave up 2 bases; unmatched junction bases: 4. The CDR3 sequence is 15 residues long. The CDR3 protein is CASSLWTGKQETQYF. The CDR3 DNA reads TGCGCCAGCAGCTTGTGGACAGGGAAACAAGAGACCCAGTACTTC.

In DNA, the CDR3 is TGTGCCAGCTCACCGCAGCGGGGATTCGCCAACTATGGCTACACCTTC. Encoded protein: CASSPQRGFANYGYTF. The rearrangement joins TRBV18 to TRBJ1-2; D ambiguous. From germline, CDR1 is KGHSH and CDR2 LQKENI. Trimming removed 3 bases at V and 2 bases at J, with 16 bases between. The CDR3 contains 16 residues.

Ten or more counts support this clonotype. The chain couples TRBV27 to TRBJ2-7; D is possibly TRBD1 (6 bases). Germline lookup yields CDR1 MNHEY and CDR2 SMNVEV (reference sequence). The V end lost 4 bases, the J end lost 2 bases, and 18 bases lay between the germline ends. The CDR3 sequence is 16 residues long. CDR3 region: CASSSLGQKRAYEQYF. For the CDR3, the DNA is TGTGCCAGCAGTTCTTTAGGACAGAAGAGGGCCTACGAGCAGTACTTC.

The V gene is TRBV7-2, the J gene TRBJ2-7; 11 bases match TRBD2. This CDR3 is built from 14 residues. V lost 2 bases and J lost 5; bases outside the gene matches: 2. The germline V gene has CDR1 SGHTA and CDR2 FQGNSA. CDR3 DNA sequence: TGTGCCAGCAGCTTACAACTAGCGGGAGACGAGCAGTACTTC. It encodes CASSLQLAGDEQYF.

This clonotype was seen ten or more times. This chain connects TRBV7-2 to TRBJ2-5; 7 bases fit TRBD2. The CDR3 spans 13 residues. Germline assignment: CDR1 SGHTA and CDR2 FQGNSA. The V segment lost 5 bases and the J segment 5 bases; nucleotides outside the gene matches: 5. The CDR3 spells CASSLGRRETQYF. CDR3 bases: TGTGCCAGCAGCCTCGGGAGGAGGGAGACCCAGTACTTC.

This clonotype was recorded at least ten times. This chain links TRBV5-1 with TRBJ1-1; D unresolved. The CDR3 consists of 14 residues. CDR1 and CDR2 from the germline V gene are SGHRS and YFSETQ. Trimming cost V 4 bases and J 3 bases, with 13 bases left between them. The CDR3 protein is CASSQSVEYTEAFF. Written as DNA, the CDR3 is TGCGCCAGCAGCCAATCAGTGGAATACACTGAAGCTTTCTTT.

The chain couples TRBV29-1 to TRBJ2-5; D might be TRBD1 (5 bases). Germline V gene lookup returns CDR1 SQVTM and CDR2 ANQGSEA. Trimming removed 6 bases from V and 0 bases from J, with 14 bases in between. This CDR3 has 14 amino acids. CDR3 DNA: TGCAGCGTCCCCTCAGACAGAGACCAAGAGACCCAGTACTTC. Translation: CSVPSDRDQETQYF.

Here the CDR3 reads CAWSGDRGPWEQYF. CDR3 coding DNA: TGTGCCTGGAGTGGGGACAGGGGCCCCTGGGAGCAGTACTTC. The V call is TRBV30, the J call TRBJ2-7; 10 nucleotides match TRBD1. The CDR3 consists of 14 residues. Per the germline V gene, CDR1 is GTSNPN and CDR2 is SVGIG (reference sequence). J gave up 7 bases and V 1 base, and 7 bases lay outside the gene matches.

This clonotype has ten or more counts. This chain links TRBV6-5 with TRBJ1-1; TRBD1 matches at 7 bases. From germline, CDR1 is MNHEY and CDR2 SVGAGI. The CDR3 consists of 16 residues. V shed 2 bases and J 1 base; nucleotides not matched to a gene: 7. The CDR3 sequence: CASSYDQGVANTEAFF. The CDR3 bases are TGTGCCAGCAGTTACGATCAGGGGGTTGCGAACACTGAAGCTTTCTTT.

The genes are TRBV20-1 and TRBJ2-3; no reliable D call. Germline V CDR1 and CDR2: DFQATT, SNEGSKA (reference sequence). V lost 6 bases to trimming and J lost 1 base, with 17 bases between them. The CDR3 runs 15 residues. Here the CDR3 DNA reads TGCAGTGCGGATCCCACCGCCCAGGGCACAGATACGCAGTATTTT. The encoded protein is CSADPTAQGTDTQYF.

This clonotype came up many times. The CDR3 nucleotides are TGCAGTGCGCCCAAAGCCCAGGGGGCGGGTAATGAGCAGTTCTTC. This encodes CSAPKAQGAGNEQFF. The rearrangement uses TRBV20-1 and TRBJ2-1; TRBD1 matches 8 bases. Unmatched junction bases numbered 14, after V lost 6 bases and J lost 7 bases. Germline V CDR1 and CDR2: DFQATT, SNEGSKA (reference sequence). The CDR3 consists of 15 residues.